Listed below are T cell receptor beta chains from one sample, sequenced in a study of shared clonotypes between healthy human individuals. Profiling relied on immunoSEQ multiplex PCR, and the TCRdb table lists in-frame clones only, not all of them. The table includes roughly 2 million clones, about 95% detected once. The specimen was naive CD8+ T cells sorted from blood. The receptors were gathered from a man between 18 and 35 years old in good health. Each CDR3 is given with its conserved first and last residue. Each record gives: D gene, J gene, clone size, V gene, CDR3 protein, CDR3 DNA. The D gene is left open where the match is weak. Rows give clone size only sometimes, using once, few, many, or a class for an expanded clone.

D: TRBD2
J: TRBJ2-1
size: -
V: TRBV7-7
CDR3: CASIIGRAWYNEQFF
DNA: TGTGCTTCCATAATCGGGAGGGCCTGGTACAATGAGCAGTTCTTC

D: TRBD2
J: TRBJ2-7
size: -
V: TRBV27
CDR3: CASSLSGGLASPYEQYF
DNA: TGTGCCAGCAGTTTATCGGGGGGACTAGCCAGCCCCTACGAGCAGTACTTC

D: TRBD2
J: TRBJ2-7
size: -
V: TRBV4-1
CDR3: CASSQSALAGVTYEQYF
DNA: TGCGCCAGCAGCCAATCGGCACTAGCGGGGGTCACCTACGAGCAGTACTTC

D: TRBD2
J: TRBJ2-7
size: -
V: TRBV11-2
CDR3: CASTRGRRDEQYF
DNA: TGTGCCAGCACCCGCGGGAGGAGGGACGAGCAGTACTTC

D: -
J: TRBJ1-1
size: -
V: TRBV7-9
CDR3: CASSFGGAGNTEAFF
DNA: TGTGCCAGCAGCTTCGGGGGAGCCGGGAACACTGAAGCTTTCTTT

D: -
J: TRBJ1-1
size: -
V: TRBV7-9
CDR3: CASALGGLEAFF
DNA: TGTGCCAGCGCCTTGGGCGGCCTTGAAGCTTTCTTT

D: -
J: TRBJ1-1
size: -
V: TRBV4-2
CDR3: CASSQDSMNTEAFF
DNA: TGTGCCAGCAGCCAGGACAGTATGAACACTGAAGCTTTCTTT

D: -
J: TRBJ1-6
size: -
V: TRBV15
CDR3: CATSRPGRSYNSPLHF
DNA: TGTGCCACCAGTAGACCGGGACGCTCCTATAATTCACCCCTCCACTTT

D: -
J: TRBJ1-1
size: -
V: TRBV28
CDR3: CASTPVGEVTEAFF
DNA: TGTGCCAGCACTCCGGTGGGCGAGGTCACTGAAGCTTTCTTT

D: -
J: TRBJ1-4
size: -
V: TRBV6-5
CDR3: CASSPDRPTNEKLFF
DNA: TGTGCCAGCAGTCCAGACAGGCCAACTAATGAAAAACTGTTTTTT

D: TRBD1
J: TRBJ2-1
size: -
V: TRBV29-1
CDR3: CSVGQGASNEQFF
DNA: TGCAGCGTCGGACAGGGGGCATCGAATGAGCAGTTCTTC

D: TRBD1
J: TRBJ2-7
size: -
V: TRBV15
CDR3: CATSRDRGQGEYEQYF
DNA: TGTGCCACCAGCAGAGATAGAGGACAGGGGGAGTACGAGCAGTACTTC

D: -
J: TRBJ2-4
size: -
V: TRBV30
CDR3: CALSETNIQYF
DNA: TGTGCTCTCTCGGAGACGAACATTCAGTACTTC

D: TRBD1
J: TRBJ1-1
size: -
V: TRBV5-8
CDR3: CASSLGQGITEAFF
DNA: TGTGCCAGCAGCTTGGGACAGGGGATCACTGAAGCTTTCTTT

D: -
J: TRBJ2-5
size: -
V: TRBV10-1
CDR3: CARVLWAGDKQETQYF
DNA: TGCGCCAGGGTCCTTTGGGCAGGCGATAAACAAGAGACCCAGTACTTC

D: -
J: TRBJ2-4
size: -
V: TRBV29-1
CDR3: CSVDGTGNIQYF
DNA: TGCAGCGTTGATGGAACGGGGAACATTCAGTACTTC

D: -
J: TRBJ2-6
size: -
V: TRBV7-6
CDR3: CASSLVRGFGANVLTF
DNA: TGTGCCAGCAGCTTAGTTCGGGGATTCGGGGCCAACGTCCTGACTTTC

D: TRBD2
J: TRBJ2-1
size: -
V: TRBV5-6
CDR3: CASSLELAGGPSEQFF
DNA: TGTGCCAGCAGCTTGGAATTAGCGGGAGGGCCAAGTGAGCAGTTCTTC

D: -
J: TRBJ2-5
size: -
V: TRBV5-1
CDR3: CASSLGDSQETQYF
DNA: TGCGCCAGCAGCTTGGGGGACTCACAAGAGACCCAGTACTTC

D: TRBD1
J: TRBJ2-7
size: -
V: TRBV27
CDR3: CASSMVLGTGATYEQYF
DNA: TGTGCCAGCAGCATGGTGCTGGGGACAGGGGCGACCTACGAGCAGTACTTC

D: -
J: TRBJ1-5
size: once
V: TRBV10-2
CDR3: CASSPTDQPQHF
DNA: TGCGCCAGCAGCCCGACAGATCAGCCCCAGCATTTT

D: -
J: TRBJ1-1
size: -
V: TRBV27
CDR3: CASSTGVNTEAFF
DNA: TGTGCCAGCAGTACGGGGGTGAACACTGAAGCTTTCTTT

D: -
J: TRBJ1-1
size: -
V: TRBV7-9
CDR3: CASSFGEQQDTEAFF
DNA: TGTGCCAGCAGCTTTGGGGAACAACAAGACACTGAAGCTTTCTTT

D: -
J: TRBJ2-7
size: -
V: TRBV28
CDR3: CASSLRGSGYEQYF
DNA: TGTGCCAGCAGTTTACGGGGAAGTGGATACGAGCAGTACTTC

D: TRBD1
J: TRBJ1-1
size: -
V: TRBV5-1
CDR3: CASSFGTASTEAFF
DNA: TGCGCCAGCAGCTTTGGGACAGCGAGCACTGAAGCTTTCTTT

D: -
J: TRBJ1-1
size: -
V: TRBV2
CDR3: CASREEAFF
DNA: TGTGCCAGCAGGGAGGAAGCTTTCTTT

D: TRBD1
J: TRBJ2-7
size: -
V: TRBV10-1
CDR3: CASSEAPGGAEQYF
DNA: TGCGCCAGCAGTGAGGCCCCAGGGGGAGCCGAGCAGTACTTC

D: TRBD2
J: TRBJ2-2
size: few
V: TRBV7-2
CDR3: CASSRGLAGLSEELFF
DNA: TGTGCCAGCAGCCGAGGACTAGCGGGGCTATCCGAGGAGCTGTTTTTT

D: -
J: TRBJ2-2
size: -
V: TRBV6-1
CDR3: CASSEVGGTGELFF
DNA: TGTGCCAGCAGTGAAGTAGGCGGAACCGGGGAGCTGTTTTTT

D: -
J: TRBJ1-1
size: -
V: TRBV10-3
CDR3: CAISESQGSSPKAEAFF
DNA: TGTGCCATCAGTGAGTCACAGGGAAGTTCTCCGAAGGCTGAAGCTTTCTTT

D: -
J: TRBJ1-1
size: -
V: TRBV11-2
CDR3: CASSLGQLLNTEAFF
DNA: TGTGCCAGCAGCTTGGGTCAGCTACTGAACACTGAAGCTTTCTTT

D: -
J: TRBJ2-7
size: -
V: TRBV5-6
CDR3: CASSARDHYEQYF
DNA: TGTGCCAGCAGCGCTCGAGATCACTACGAGCAGTACTTC

D: TRBD1
J: TRBJ1-2
size: -
V: TRBV7-9
CDR3: CASSIGQGAVGYTF
DNA: TGTGCCAGCAGCATAGGACAGGGGGCAGTTGGCTACACCTTC

D: TRBD2
J: TRBJ2-5
size: -
V: TRBV10-2
CDR3: CASSESLAGDQETQYF
DNA: TGCGCCAGCAGTGAGAGCTTAGCGGGGGATCAAGAGACCCAGTACTTC

D: TRBD2
J: TRBJ2-2
size: -
V: TRBV7-9
CDR3: CASSPTSGSGTGELFF
DNA: TGTGCCAGCAGCCCGACTAGCGGGAGTGGAACCGGGGAGCTGTTTTTT